A single sample gave rise to the 15 T cell receptor beta chains below, sequenced in a study of blood T cell repertoires in COVID-19. Profiled with immunoSEQ multiplex PCR; TCRdb holds only in-frame clones, not every one. Of about 42,000 clones in the sample, roughly three quarters were seen once. The sequenced sample consisted of peripheral blood. The source is a man between 65 and 85 years old with active or convalescent COVID-19.

V and J are TRBV5-6 and TRBJ2-5; 8 bases fit TRBD2. V was pared by 1 base and J by 2 bases, with 7 bases of the junction left unmatched. Germline V gene lookup returns CDR1 SGHDT and CDR2 YYEEEE. The CDR3 spans 16 residues. The CDR3 loop is CASSLYGGAMQETQYF. The CDR3 DNA follows: TGTGCCAGCAGCTTGTACGGGGGGGCGATGCAAGAGACCCAGTACTTC.

This sequence joins TRBV28 and TRBJ2-1; D is possibly TRBD2 (6 bases). V dropped 6 bases and J dropped 4 bases, with 13 bases sitting between them. In germline, CDR1 is MDHEN, CDR2 SYDVKM. The CDR3 length is 14 residues. In DNA form, the CDR3 reads TGTGCCAGCAGATTGGGCGGGGAGTACAATGAGCAGTTCTTC. It encodes CASRLGGEYNEQFF.

The chain recombines TRBV5-1 with TRBJ1-3; 8 positions match TRBD1. V lost 4 bases to trimming and J lost 8 bases; unmatched junction nucleotides: 8. The length of the CDR3 is 14 residues. Germline V lookup: CDR1 SGHRS, CDR2 YFSETQ. The CDR3 sequence: CASSQTQGADTIYF. As DNA, the CDR3 is TGCGCCAGCAGCCAAACCCAGGGGGCGGACACCATATATTTT.

The chain couples TRBV11-1 to TRBJ2-5; D remains unclear. The CDR3 has 16 amino acids. Trimming stripped 5 bases from V and 10 bases from J, with 26 bases between. Germline V lookup: CDR1 SGHAT, CDR2 FQDESV (reference sequence). The CDR3 coding sequence is TGTGCCAGCAGCCCCTGGCGATTTGCGGCGCCAAGAGACCAGTACTTC. It codes for CASSPWRFAAPRDQYF.

The gene calls are TRBV5-1 and TRBJ1-2, with 10 positions matching TRBD1. The junction had 9 bases not matched to a gene; V was cut back by 0 bases and J by 7 bases. Germline V lookup: CDR1 SGHRS, CDR2 YFSETQ. The CDR3 is 16 amino acids. CDR3 nucleotide sequence: TGCGCCAGCAGCTTGGACCCCGGGACAGGGGTTCGTGGCTACACCTTC. Translated: CASSLDPGTGVRGYTF.

The gene calls are TRBV6-1 and TRBJ1-5; no clear D gene. From germline, CDR1 is MNHNS and CDR2 SASEGT. The CDR3 is made up of 20 amino acids. V was pared by 2 bases and J by 0 bases, with 23 bases between. The CDR3 is CASSELSKVWRGDSNQPQHF. The CDR3 nucleotides are TGTGCCAGCAGTGAATTATCGAAGGTCTGGCGGGGAGATAGCAATCAGCCCCAGCATTTT.

The CDR3 spells CASSTTGNQETQYF. Here the CDR3 DNA reads TGTGCCAGCAGCACGACAGGGAATCAAGAGACCCAGTACTTC. The rearrangement joins TRBV5-4 to TRBJ2-5; 7 bases agree with TRBD1. This CDR3 comprises 14 residues. Looked up from germline, CDR1 is SGHNT and CDR2 is YYREEE (reference sequence). Germline trimming cut 4 bases from V and 2 bases from J; bases unmatched to any gene: 5.

V usage is TRBV19 and J usage is TRBJ2-7, with 7 bases matching TRBD2. The CDR3 is 14 residues long. J gave up 1 base and V 6 bases, and 6 bases lay outside the gene matches. Germline V CDR1 and CDR2: LNHDA, SQIVND (reference sequence). CDR3 coding DNA: TGTGCCAGTAGGAGCGGGACGGATTCCTACGAGCAGTACTTC. It translates to CASRSGTDSYEQYF.

The chain joins TRBV18 to TRBJ2-5, with D maybe TRBD1 (5 bases). This CDR3 is 14 amino acids long. Germline values: CDR1 KGHSH, CDR2 LQKENI. Trimming left V 0 bases short and J 2 bases short, with 7 bases between. In DNA form, the CDR3 reads TGTGCCAGCTCACCACCTCCAGGGCAAGAGACCCAGTACTTC. It yields the protein CASSPPPGQETQYF.

This clone is labeled medium-sized (0.01 to 0.1%). Within the sample, other DNA sequences also encode this same CDR3. The J gene is TRBJ2-7, the V gene TRBV9, with 7 bases matching TRBD1. This CDR3 has 14 amino acids. With V trimmed by 3 bases and J by 2 bases, 5 bases remained unmatched. The V gene's germline CDR1 is SGDLS and CDR2 YYNGEE. DNA of the CDR3: TGTGCCAGCAGCGCGAGACAGGGCCCCTACGAGCAGTACTTC. Its protein is CASSARQGPYEQYF.

V is TRBV3-1 (or the pseudogene TRBV3-2) and J is TRBJ2-1; the match to TRBD2 covers 8 bases. V shed 3 bases and J 3 bases; nucleotides not matched to a gene: 7. The germline gives CDR1 LGHDT, CDR2 YNNKEL (reference sequence). The CDR3 extends over 16 amino acids. DNA of the CDR3: TGTGCCAGCAGCCACGCCCGAACTAGCGGCTACAATGAGCAGTTCTTC. This encodes CASSHARTSGYNEQFF.

V is TRBV7-9 and J is TRBJ1-1, with 8 nucleotides matching TRBD1. Trimming removed 4 bases from V and 1 base from J; junction bases left unmatched: 5. Germline-derived CDR1 and CDR2 are SEHNR and FQNEAQ (reference sequence). The CDR3 spans 15 residues. CDR3 loop: CASSSPGGENTEAFF. The CDR3 DNA is TGTGCCAGCAGCTCCCCAGGGGGCGAGAACACTGAAGCTTTCTTT.

The chain joins TRBV19 to TRBJ2-3; D ambiguous. V was clipped by 3 bases and J by 4 bases, with 5 bases between them. The CDR3 has 12 residues. Germline V CDR1 and CDR2: LNHDA, SQIVND (reference sequence). The CDR3 region is CASSMGADTQYF. CDR3 coding DNA: TGTGCCAGTAGTATGGGCGCAGATACGCAGTATTTT.

This clone was counted a few times. The rearrangement joins TRBV7-2 to TRBJ1-2; 9 bases align to TRBD1. V was clipped by 5 bases and J by 8 bases; unmatched bases: 12. CDR3 size: 15 residues. Per germline, CDR1 SGHTA and CDR2 FQGNSA. For the CDR3, the DNA is TGTGCCAGCAGCCTGACCGGGACAGGGAATTTCGGCTACACCTTC. Its translation is CASSLTGTGNFGYTF.

V usage is TRBV21-1 and J usage is TRBJ1-1; the table calls TRBD1, which could not be checked here. TRBV21-1 is noted as a pseudogene. This CDR3 has 16 residues. The CDR3 nucleotides read TGTGCCAGCAGCAAGTGCCGGGACAGGGATGCCGGTGAAGCTTTCTTT. Protein: CASSKCRDRDAGEAFF.